Listed here are 18 T cell receptor beta chains from one sample, sequenced in a study of regulatory T cells in long-lasting Graves disease. Time point specified: newly diagnosed GD, antithyroid drugs for less than 3 months. Following extraction of RNA from PBMCs, that RNA was used to make the TCR library. CDR3-region Arm-PCR and iRepertoire HTBI primers produced the TCR beta libraries. TCRdb re-called the multiplex PCR reads with MiXCR, one entry per CDR3 protein. The sample carries 540,000 or so distinct CDR3 sequences, roughly 12% recorded once. This same sample was also part of a study on T cells in Graves' hyperthyroidism and ophthalmopathy.

The starting material was peripheral blood mononuclear cells (PBMCs), obtained at new diagnosis, from a patient treated with antithyroid drugs. The receptors come from a man younger than 40 with Graves disease.

CDR3 DNA: TGTGCCAGCCAACCCCCCGAGCGGGAGAATACCGGGGAGCTGTTTTTT. Amino acids: CASQPPERENTGELFF. The J gene is TRBJ2-2, the V gene TRBV12-3 or TRBV12-4; the match to TRBD2 covers 8 bases. The CDR3 loop spans 16 amino acids. V was clipped by 8 bases and J by 5 bases; unmatched bases: 13.

This clonotype was detected many times. V usage is TRBV20-1 and J usage is TRBJ2-7; no definite D call. Germline lookup yields CDR1 DFQATT and CDR2 SNEGSKA (reference sequence). This CDR3 region has 13 residues. V lost 4 bases to trimming and J lost 7 bases, with 17 bases between them. CDR3 region: CSAIGPDAEEQYF. The CDR3 nucleotides are TGCAGTGCTATCGGACCAGATGCGGAAGAGCAGTACTTC.

This clonotype was observed a handful of times. The V and J genes are TRBV7-9 and TRBJ2-3, with D maybe TRBD2 (5 bases). V lost 0 bases and J 2 bases, leaving 12 bases between the germline ends. The CDR3 is 16 amino acids. The germline CDR1 and CDR2 sequences are SEHNR and FQNEAQ (reference sequence). The CDR3 loop is CASSLAARVITDTQYF. In nucleotides, the CDR3 is TGTGCCAGCAGCTTAGCGGCGCGGGTTATCACAGATACGCAGTATTTT. The variable domain in full, with the rest retrieved from reference TRBV7-9 and TRBJ2-3, is DTGVSQNPRHKITKRGQNVTFRCDPISEHNRLYWYRQTLGQGPEFLTYFQNEAQLEKSRLLSDRFSAERPKGSFSTLEIQRTEQGDSAMYLCASSLAARVITDTQYFGPGTRLTVL.

This clonotype came up many times. The J gene is TRBJ2-1, the V gene TRBV30, with D perhaps TRBD1 or TRBD2 (6 bases each). V was pared by 3 bases and J by 7 bases, with 19 bases between. The germline gives CDR1 GTSNPN, CDR2 SVGIG (reference sequence). The length of the CDR3 is 15 residues. The CDR3 DNA sequence: TGTGCCTGGAGCCTCCAGGGGAGGTCTTGGAATGAGCAGTTCTTC. Encoded protein: CAWSLQGRSWNEQFF.

Ten or more counts support this clonotype. The J gene is TRBJ1-2, the V gene TRBV12-3 or TRBV12-4; weak D call: TRBD1 (5 bases). V was trimmed by 6 bases and J by 4 bases, leaving 15 bases between them. This CDR3 has 14 amino acids. The CDR3 protein is CASSRGALSYGYTF. In DNA, the CDR3 is TGTGCCAGCAGCCGCGGGGCTCTGAGCTATGGCTACACCTTC.

This clonotype was detected many times. V usage is TRBV25-1 and J usage is TRBJ2-7, with 7 nucleotides matching TRBD2. The CDR3 runs 16 residues. Germline V CDR1 and CDR2: MGHDK, SYGVNS. J gave up 1 base and V 9 bases, and 15 bases lay outside the gene matches. CDR3 region: CASMKMGGRWSYEQYF. In DNA, the CDR3 is TGTGCCAGTATGAAAATGGGCGGGAGATGGTCCTACGAGCAGTACTTC.

This clonotype was seen many times. This chain uses TRBV14 with TRBJ2-7; D possibly corresponds to TRBD1 (6 bases). This CDR3 comprises 16 residues. Germline CDR1 reads SGHDN; CDR2 reads FVKESK. V dropped 1 base and J dropped 3 bases, with 16 bases sitting between them. CDR3 DNA: TGTGCCAGCAGCCAAGGACCCGGTAGGGACAACTACGAGCAGTACTTC. Protein sequence: CASSQGPGRDNYEQYF.

The J gene is TRBJ2-3, the V gene TRBV29-1, with 11 bases aligning to TRBD2. CDR1 SQVTM and CDR2 ANQGSEA come from the germline V gene. The junction had 21 bases not matched to a gene; V was cut back by 2 bases and J by 2 bases. The CDR3 covers 21 residues. The CDR3 region has the DNA TGCAGCGTTGAACCTAGGATTGGGGGGACTAGCGGACTCCCTACCACAGATACGCAGTATTTT. Protein sequence: CSVEPRIGGTSGLPTTDTQYF.

For this clonotype: This may be a read error, as it is one base from a much larger clone. V gene TRBV29-1 combines with J gene TRBJ1-4; D possibly corresponds to TRBD1 (5 bases). V lost 7 bases, J lost 3 bases, and 18 bases lay in between. Germline CDR1 reads SQVTM; CDR2 reads ANQGSEA. The CDR3 is made up of 15 amino acids. This chain's CDR3 is CSAPSEGRANEKLFF. The DNA for the CDR3 is TGCAGCGCACCATCGGAGGGACGGGCTAATGAAAAACTGTTTTTT.

There are many counts of this clonotype. CDR3 nucleotides: TGTGCCAGCACGGGGGTTTTGGCGGCGAGCTACGAGCAGTACTTC. Its protein product is CASTGVLAASYEQYF. This rearrangement joins TRBV2 to TRBJ2-7, with D possibly matching TRBD2 (6 bases). This CDR3 is 15 amino acids long. Germline CDR1 reads SNHLY; CDR2 reads FYNNEI. Trimming cost V 7 bases and J 3 bases, with 19 bases left between them.

The chain combines TRBV29-1 with TRBJ2-7, with D maybe TRBD1 (6 bases). Looked up from germline, CDR1 is SQVTM and CDR2 is ANQGSEA. V was pared by 7 bases and J by 6 bases, with 16 bases between. The CDR3 is 12 residues long. DNA of the CDR3: TGCAGCGGGTGGACAGAGGGCGGCGAGCAGTACTTC. This gives the protein CSGWTEGGEQYF.

This clonotype has at least ten counts. The rearrangement links TRBV27 to TRBJ2-3, with no clear D. Deletions cut 5 bases from V and 3 bases from J, with 15 bases between. Germline-derived CDR1 and CDR2 are MNHEY and SMNVEV (reference sequence). The CDR3 runs 15 residues. The CDR3 region has the DNA TGTGCCAGCAGTCCCCAGCTGACCAGAACAGATACGCAGTATTTT. It translates to CASSPQLTRTDTQYF.

The chain employs TRBV5-1 and TRBJ2-1, with 11 bases lining up with TRBD1. Germline values: CDR1 SGHRS, CDR2 YFSETQ. Losses at the gene ends were 7 bases for V and 8 bases for J; bases not matched to a gene: 5. The CDR3 totals 13 residues. Here the CDR3 reads CASGWTGGDEQFF. The CDR3 coding sequence is TGCGCCAGCGGATGGACAGGGGGCGATGAGCAGTTCTTC.

On this clonotype: This may come from a read error, since a much larger clone is one base off. The J gene is TRBJ1-1, the V gene TRBV27; no clear D. The CDR3 runs to 13 residues. Germline values: CDR1 MNHEY, CDR2 SMNVEV (reference sequence). V was shortened by 0 bases and J by 7 bases, with 9 bases between the two germline ends. The CDR3 coding sequence is TGTGCCAGCAGTTTATCGTGCGCAGATGAAGCTTTCTTT. Its protein product is CASSLSCADEAFF.

This clonotype was observed a few times. The chain is built from TRBV7-6 and TRBJ2-6, with D maybe TRBD1 (5 bases). Germline loops: CDR1 SGHVS, CDR2 FNYEAQ. The CDR3 consists of 18 residues. The ends were cut back, 5 bases at V and 0 bases at J, with 17 bases in the middle. CDR3 sequence (DNA): TGTGCCAGCAGCCGACAGAGCCCGCGATCCTCTGGGGCCAACGTCCTGACTTTC. Amino acids: CASSRQSPRSSGANVLTF.

V gene TRBV14 combines with J gene TRBJ1-2, with D hard to call. The CDR3 is 15 residues long. Germline V lookup: CDR1 SGHDN, CDR2 FVKESK. V dropped 0 bases and J dropped 4 bases, with 12 bases sitting between them. The CDR3 bases are TGTGCCAGCAGCCAAGATGCCCGGGGTACCTATGGCTACACCTTC. It codes for CASSQDARGTYGYTF.

This clonotype was observed many times. The chain recombines TRBV20-1 with TRBJ2-5; either TRBD1 or TRBD2 may fit D (5 bases each). Germline CDR1 reads DFQATT; CDR2 reads SNEGSKA (reference sequence). This CDR3 contains 12 residues. V shed 4 bases and J shed 13 bases, with 19 bases lying between them. The CDR3 nucleotides are TGCAGTGCTACATTGTCCGGGACCCCGCTGTACTTC. Translated: CSATLSGTPLYF.

This clonotype occurred a few times. The gene calls are TRBV6-2 or TRBV6-3 and TRBJ2-3; possible D gene TRBD2, 6 bases. The CDR3 length is 12 residues. CDR1 is MNHEY, CDR2 SVGEGT, per germline. Trimming took off 6 bases at V and 7 bases at J, with 11 bases between the two ends. CDR3 sequence (DNA): TGTGCCAGCAGCACCCGGGACTATACGCAGTATTTT. This codes for CASSTRDYTQYF.